This T cell receptor beta chain was captured in a study of blood T cell repertoires in COVID-19. About the research overall: Acute and convalescent COVID-19 samples came from the United States, Italy and Spain.

Per the study methods: Cell counts per sample came from amplifying reference gene primers. Clones were sequenced by immunoSEQ multiplex PCR, and TCRdb holds only the in-frame ones, with some missing. From that table come the V and J calls and clone size; the DNA was used to work out D and trimming. Of around 700,000 clones listed, around 90% are singletons. The CDR3 totals 16 residues. Germline CDR1 reads KGHDR; CDR2 reads SFDVKD. Trimming stripped 0 bases from V and 1 base from J, with 12 bases between. The material sequenced was peripheral blood. The TCR sequence derives from a woman in her late teens or twenties with acute or convalescent COVID-19. The rearrangement links TRBV24-1 to TRBJ2-7, with D perhaps matching TRBD1 (6 bases). DNA of the CDR3: TGTGCCACCAGTGATTTGCACTGCAGGGGATCCTACGAGCAGTACTTC. Translated: CATSDLHCRGSYEQYF.